This TCR beta chain was captured in a study of cytomegalovirus exposure and HLA in healthy donors. The PCR used 60 Vbeta and 13 Jbeta primers. Assay used: immunoSEQ multiplex PCR; TCRdb lists only in-frame clones, some missing. The sample holds around 160,000 clones, 70% to 75% seen once. The CDR3 consists of 15 residues. Trimming took 6 bases from V and 6 from J, leaving 18 bases between them. CDR1 MDHEN and CDR2 SYDVKM come from the germline V gene. The receptor comes from a man aged 18 to 29 in good health and CMV-seropositive. The V and J genes are TRBV28 and TRBJ1-5; the D gene is possibly TRBD1 (6 bases). Sequencing was done on a sample of PBMCs. CDR3 nucleotides: TGTGCCAGCAGAGCTACAGGGAGGGTCGTTCAGCCCCAGCATTTT. It codes for CASRATGRVVQPQHF.